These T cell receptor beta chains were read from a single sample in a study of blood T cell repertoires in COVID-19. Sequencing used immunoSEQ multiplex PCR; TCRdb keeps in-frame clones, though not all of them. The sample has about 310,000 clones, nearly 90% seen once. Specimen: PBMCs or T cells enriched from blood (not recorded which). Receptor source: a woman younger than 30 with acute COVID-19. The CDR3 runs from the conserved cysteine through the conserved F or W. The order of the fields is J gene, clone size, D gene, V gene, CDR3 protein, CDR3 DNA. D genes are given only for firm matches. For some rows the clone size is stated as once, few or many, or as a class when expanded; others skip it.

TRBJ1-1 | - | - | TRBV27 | CASRTISPNTEAFF | TGTGCCAGCAGGACAATCTCACCGAACACTGAAGCTTTCTTT
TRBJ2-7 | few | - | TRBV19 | CASRSQGAGEQYF | TGTGCCAGTAGGTCGCAGGGCGCGGGAGAGCAGTACTTC
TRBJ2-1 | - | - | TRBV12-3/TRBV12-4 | CASSAGGTEQFF | TGTGCCAGCAGTGCCGGGGGGACAGAGCAGTTCTTC
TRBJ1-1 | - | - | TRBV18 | CASSPSAGDTEAFF | TGTGCCAGCTCACCATCGGCGGGGGACACTGAAGCTTTCTTT
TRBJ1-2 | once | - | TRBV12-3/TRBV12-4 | CASSPGGGYTF | TGTGCCAGCAGTCCGGGTGGAGGCTACACCTTC
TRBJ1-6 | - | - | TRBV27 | CASWRRVGGTNSPLHF | TGTGCCAGCTGGCGCCGCGTGGGGGGGACGAATTCACCCCTCCACTTT
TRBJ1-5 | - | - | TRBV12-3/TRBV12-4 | CASSQQGQPQHF | TGTGCCAGCAGCCAACAGGGTCAGCCCCAGCATTTT
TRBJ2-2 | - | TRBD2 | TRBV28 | CASTPTALWRERTGELFF | TGTGCCAGCACCCCAACTGCCCTCTGGCGGGAGCGCACCGGGGAGCTGTTTTTT
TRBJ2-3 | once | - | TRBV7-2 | CASSYRAGTDTQYF | TGTGCCAGCAGCTACAGGGCTGGCACAGATACGCAGTATTTT
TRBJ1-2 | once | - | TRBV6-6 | CASSPPGNSGYTF | TGTGCCAGCAGTCCCCCAGGCAACAGTGGCTACACCTTC
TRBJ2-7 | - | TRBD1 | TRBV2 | CASSFLGQVYEQYF | TGTGCCAGCAGTTTCCTCGGACAGGTTTACGAGCAGTACTTC
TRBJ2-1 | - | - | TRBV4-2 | CASSRTELNNEQFF | TGTGCCAGCAGTAGGACTGAACTAAACAATGAGCAGTTCTTC
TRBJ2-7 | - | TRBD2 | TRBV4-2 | CASSQGLAGVSYEQYF | TGTGCCAGCAGCCAAGGACTAGCGGGAGTTTCCTACGAGCAGTACTTC
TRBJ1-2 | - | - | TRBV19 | CASSHDRFRGYTF | TGTGCCAGCAGTCATGACAGGTTTCGAGGCTACACCTTC
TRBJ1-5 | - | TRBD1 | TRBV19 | CASSIVGTGDYYSNQPQHF | TGTGCCAGTAGTATAGTAGGGACAGGGGACTACTATAGCAATCAGCCCCAGCATTTT
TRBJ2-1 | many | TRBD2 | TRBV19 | CASSIRRGDNEQFF | TGTGCCAGTAGTATAAGGCGGGGGGACAATGAGCAGTTCTTC
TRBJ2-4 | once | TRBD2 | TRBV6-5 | CASRGLAGGVQYF | TGTGCCAGTAGGGGACTAGCGGGAGGGGTTCAGTACTTC
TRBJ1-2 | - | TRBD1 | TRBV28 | CASSSGTGPYGYTF | TGTGCCAGCAGTTCCGGGACAGGGCCGTATGGCTACACCTTC
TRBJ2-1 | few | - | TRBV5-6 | CASSLRLEQFF | TGTGCCAGCAGCTTAAGACTAGAGCAGTTCTTC
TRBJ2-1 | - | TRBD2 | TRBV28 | CASSPSLAGGHNEQFF | TGTGCCAGCAGTCCATCACTAGCGGGAGGACACAATGAGCAGTTCTTC
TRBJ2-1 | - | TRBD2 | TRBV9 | CASSPAGTTYNEQFF | TGTGCCAGCAGCCCCGCGGGGACTACCTACAATGAGCAGTTCTTC
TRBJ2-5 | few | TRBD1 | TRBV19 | CASATGAQETQYF | TGTGCCAGTGCGACAGGGGCCCAAGAGACCCAGTACTTC
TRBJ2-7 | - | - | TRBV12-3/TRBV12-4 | CASSLEKFGQYF | TGTGCCAGCAGTCTAGAAAAGTTCGGGCAGTACTTC
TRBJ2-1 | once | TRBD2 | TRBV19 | CASTVLSGRLFF | TGTGCCAGTACTGTATTAAGCGGGAGGCTGTTCTTC
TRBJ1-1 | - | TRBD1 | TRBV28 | CASSSPGQDLEAFF | TGTGCCAGCAGTTCTCCGGGACAGGACCTTGAAGCTTTCTTT